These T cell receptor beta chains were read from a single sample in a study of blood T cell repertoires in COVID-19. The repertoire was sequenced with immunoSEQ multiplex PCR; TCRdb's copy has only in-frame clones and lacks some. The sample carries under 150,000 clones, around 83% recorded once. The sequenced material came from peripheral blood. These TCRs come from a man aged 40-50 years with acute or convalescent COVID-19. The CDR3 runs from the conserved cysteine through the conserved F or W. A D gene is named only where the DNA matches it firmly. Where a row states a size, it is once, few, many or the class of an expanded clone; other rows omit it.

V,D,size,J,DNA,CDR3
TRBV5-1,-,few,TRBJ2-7,TGCGCCAGCAGCTTGGACGGGACAAACTCCTACGAGCAGTACTTC,CASSLDGTNSYEQYF
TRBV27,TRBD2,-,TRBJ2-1,TGTGCCAGCAGTCTAGCGGGGGGGCCGTACAATGAGCAGTTCTTC,CASSLAGGPYNEQFF
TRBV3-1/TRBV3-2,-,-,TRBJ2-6,TGTGCCAGCAGCCCCAGGACAGCAGGGGCCAACGTCCTGACTTTC,CASSPRTAGANVLTF
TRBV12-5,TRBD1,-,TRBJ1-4,TGTGCTAGTGGTACCGGACAGGGCGGGGAAAAACTGTTTTTT,CASGTGQGGEKLFF
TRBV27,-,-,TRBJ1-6,TGTGCCAGCAGGCCAGGGGTGAATTCACCCCTCCACTTT,CASRPGVNSPLHF
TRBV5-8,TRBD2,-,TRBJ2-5,TGTGCCAGCAGCTTTCGGGGGGTCCAAGAGACCCAGTACTTC,CASSFRGVQETQYF
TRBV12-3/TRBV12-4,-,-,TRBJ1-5,TGTGCCAGCAGTTACGGGAATCAGCCCCAGCATTTT,CASSYGNQPQHF
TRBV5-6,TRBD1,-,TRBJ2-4,TGTGCCAGCAGCAAACCACAGGGGGATCAGTACTTC,CASSKPQGDQYF
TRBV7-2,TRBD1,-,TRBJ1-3,TGTGCCAGCAGCTCCAAACCCACAGGGGACAACACTGGAAACACCATATATTTT,CASSSKPTGDNTGNTIYF
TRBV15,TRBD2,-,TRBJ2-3,TGTGCCACCAGCTCACTAGCGGGGAGGGGCACAGATACGCAGTATTTT,CATSSLAGRGTDTQYF
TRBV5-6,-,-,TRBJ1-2,TGTGCCAGCAGCTTGGCCCCGGGTGACTATGGCTACACCTTC,CASSLAPGDYGYTF
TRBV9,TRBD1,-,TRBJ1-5,TGTGCCAGCAGCGGACAGGGTCTCAATCAGCCCCAGCATTTT,CASSGQGLNQPQHF
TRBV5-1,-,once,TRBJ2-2,TGCGCCAGCAGCTTCGGCTCAGGAAACACCGGGGAGCTGTTTTTT,CASSFGSGNTGELFF
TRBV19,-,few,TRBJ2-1,TGTGCCAGTCAAGTCACTATTACCCACGGTGAGCAGTTCTTC,CASQVTITHGEQFF
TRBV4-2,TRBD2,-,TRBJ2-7,TGTGCCAGCAGCCAAGAGGCGGCTAGCGGGGGCTACGAGCAGTACTTC,CASSQEAASGGYEQYF
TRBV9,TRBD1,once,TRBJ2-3,TGTGCCAGCAGCGGGCGAGGGGGCGCCACAGATACGCAGTATTTT,CASSGRGGATDTQYF
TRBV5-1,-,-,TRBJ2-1,TGCGCCAGCAGCCCCCTTTACAATGAGCAGTTCTTC,CASSPLYNEQFF
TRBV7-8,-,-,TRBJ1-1,TGTGCCAGCAGTATCCCTGGCGGGGGTAAGGCTTTCTTT,CASSIPGGGKAFF
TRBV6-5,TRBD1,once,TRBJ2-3,TGTGCCAGCAGTTACCTAACCGGGACAGGGGAAGATACGCAGTATTTT,CASSYLTGTGEDTQYF
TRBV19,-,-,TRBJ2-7,TGTGCCAGTAGTATAGGAGGGTACGGTAGCAACGAGCAGTACTTC,CASSIGGYGSNEQYF
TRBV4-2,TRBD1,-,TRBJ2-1,TGTGCCAGCAGCCAAGGGTCCAGGGGGCAAAACAATGAGCAGTTCTTC,CASSQGSRGQNNEQFF
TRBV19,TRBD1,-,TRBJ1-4,TGTGCCAGTAGAAGAGGACAGGCATATAATGAAAAACTGTTTTTT,CASRRGQAYNEKLFF
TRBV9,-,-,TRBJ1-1,TGTGCCAGCAGCGTAGACAAGTTCATGAACACTGAAGCTTTCTTT,CASSVDKFMNTEAFF
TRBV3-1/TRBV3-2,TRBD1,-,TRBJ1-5,TGTGCCAGCAGTCAGGGCCCCACAGGGGGTCAGCCCCAGCATTTT,CASSQGPTGGQPQHF
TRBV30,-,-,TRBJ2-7,TGTGCCTGGAGTAGGGGATGGGGACTCCGGAAAGAGCAGTACTTC,CAWSRGWGLRKEQYF
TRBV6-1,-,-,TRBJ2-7,TGTGCCAGCAGTGAAGCGCGGGCAGGGGCCGAACCCTACGAGCAGTACTTC,CASSEARAGAEPYEQYF
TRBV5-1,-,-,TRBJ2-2,TGCGCCAGCAGCTTCGCAGGGGTAACCGGGGAGCTGTTTTTT,CASSFAGVTGELFF
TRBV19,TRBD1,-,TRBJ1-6,TGTGCCAGTAGAAGACAGGGGAATTCACCCCTCCACTTT,CASRRQGNSPLHF
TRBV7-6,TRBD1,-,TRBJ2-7,TGTGCCAGCAGCTTATCACAGGGGGCACGGGAGCAGTACTTC,CASSLSQGAREQYF
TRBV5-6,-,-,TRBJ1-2,TGTGCCAGCAGCTTATTAGCGGGGGGGAACTATGGCTACACCTTC,CASSLLAGGNYGYTF
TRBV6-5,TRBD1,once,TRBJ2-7,TGTGCCGGCAGGACCGGGACAGCAAGGGAGCAGTACTTC,CAGRTGTAREQYF
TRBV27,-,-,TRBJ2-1,TGTGCCAGCGCTCGGCCGGGATGGCAGGTGGGGAACAATGAGCAGTTCTTC,CASARPGWQVGNNEQFF
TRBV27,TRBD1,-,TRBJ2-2,TGTGCCAGCAACAGGGGGTCCACCGGGGAGCTGTTTTTT,CASNRGSTGELFF
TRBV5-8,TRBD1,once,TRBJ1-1,TGTGCCAGCAGCCAATACAGGGGTCTCTCAGTGGCTTTCTTT,CASSQYRGLSVAFF
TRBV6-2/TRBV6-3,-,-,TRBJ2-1,TGTGCCAGCAGTTACAGGGGGGGGCTAAATGAGCAGTTCTTC,CASSYRGGLNEQFF
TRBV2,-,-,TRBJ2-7,TGTGCCAGCAGTGAATCCCGACTAGTTAACGAGCAGTACTTC,CASSESRLVNEQYF
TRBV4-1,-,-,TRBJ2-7,TGCGCCAGCAGCTATTTCGAGGACTACGAGCAGTACTTC,CASSYFEDYEQYF
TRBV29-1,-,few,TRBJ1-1,TGCAGCGTTGAGGCAGGGCCCATGAACACTGAAGCTTTCTTT,CSVEAGPMNTEAFF